The 32 T cell receptor beta chains listed next were all sequenced from one sample in a study of T cell responses to AZD1222 COVID-19 vaccine. Sequencing used immunoSEQ multiplex PCR; TCRdb keeps in-frame clones, though not all of them. Among under 200,000 clones, about 94% were seen once, and the ten largest hold about 9.2%. Sequencing used peripheral blood, obtained on day 0 of AZD1222 vaccination. All receptors come from an adult in good health.

This chain uses TRBV24-1 with TRBJ2-1; D is possibly TRBD1 or TRBD2 (5 bases each). V lost 0 bases and J 9 bases, leaving 11 bases between the germline ends. The CDR3 consists of 14 residues. Germline V gene data show CDR1 as KGHDR and CDR2 as SFDVKD. DNA for the CDR3: TGTGCCACCAGTGATTTGCTACGGGACGCTGAGCAGTTCTTC. Translated, it gives CATSDLLRDAEQFF.

The rearrangement uses TRBV4-1 and TRBJ2-1; TRBD2 is a possible D gene (5 bases). V was pared by 0 bases and J by 3 bases, with 18 bases between. The CDR3 totals 18 residues. Germline V gene lookup returns CDR1 MGHRA and CDR2 YSYEKL. The chain's CDR3 is CASSQDGDSVIFYNEQFF. The CDR3 coding sequence is TGCGCCAGCAGCCAAGATGGCGATAGCGTGATATTCTACAATGAGCAGTTCTTC.

The genes are TRBV6-5 and TRBJ1-4; TRBD1 aligns across 8 bases. From germline, CDR1 is MNHEY and CDR2 SVGAGI. V lost 7 bases, J lost 10 bases, and 11 bases stayed unmatched. The CDR3 runs to 14 residues. CDR3 nucleotides: TGTGCCAGCAAAACGACAGGGGTGTTGGCAAAACTGTTTTTT. Translation: CASKTTGVLAKLFF.

For the CDR3, the DNA is TGTGCCAGCAAACCCTCGGGGCACCTAGACACAGATACGCAGTATTTT. It yields the protein CASKPSGHLDTDTQYF. V usage is TRBV28 and J usage is TRBJ2-3; D tentatively fits TRBD1 or TRBD2 (5 bases each). CDR3 length equals 16 residues. The V gene lost 7 bases and the J gene lost 2 bases, with 19 bases spanning the gap. CDR1 MDHEN and CDR2 SYDVKM come from the germline V gene.

The chain carries TRBV5-1 and TRBJ2-1; 10 positions match TRBD2. The CDR3 has 16 residues. Germline CDR1 and CDR2: SGHRS and YFSETQ. Losses at the gene ends were 4 bases for V and 1 base for J; bases not matched to a gene: 5. The CDR3 region is CASSPIAGGSYNEQFF. The DNA for the CDR3 is TGCGCCAGCAGCCCGATAGCGGGAGGTTCCTACAATGAGCAGTTCTTC.

V usage is TRBV19 and J usage is TRBJ2-1; possibly TRBD2 for D (5 bases). Trimming took off 1 base at V and 0 bases at J, with 13 bases between the two ends. The CDR3 covers 17 residues. In germline, CDR1 is LNHDA, CDR2 SQIVND (reference sequence). This CDR3 is CASSIVGWRSSYNEQFF. DNA for the CDR3: TGTGCCAGTAGTATAGTGGGCTGGAGGAGCTCCTACAATGAGCAGTTCTTC.

The genes are TRBV7-3 and TRBJ2-1; 8 bases align to TRBD1. After removal of 4 bases from V and 9 bases from J, the junction contained 8 bases not matched to a gene. CDR3 length: 14 residues. The germline CDR1 and CDR2 sequences are SGHTA and FQGTGA. CDR3 DNA sequence: TGTGCCAGCAGCTCCTCAGGGGGCCTCGGTGAGCAGTTCTTC. Its protein is CASSSSGGLGEQFF.

This clone was seen once. The chain has TRBV23-1 and TRBJ2-3; unclear D gene. TRBV23-1 is an open reading frame, and its role is uncertain. The length of the CDR3 is 13 residues. The V and J ends lost 6 bases and 2 bases respectively, with 9 bases between them. The CDR3 loop is CASSLSFTDTQYF. Written as DNA, the CDR3 is TGCGCCAGCAGCCTCAGTTTCACAGATACGCAGTATTTT.

This chain connects TRBV29-1 to TRBJ1-3, with TRBD1 matching 8 bases. Germline loops: CDR1 SQVTM, CDR2 ANQGSEA. CDR3 length equals 13 residues. V lost 3 bases, J lost 2 bases, and 0 bases stayed unmatched. For the CDR3, the DNA is TGCAGCGTTGAGGACAGGGCTGGAAACACCATATATTTT. This gives the protein CSVEDRAGNTIYF. The full variable domain, rest sourced from reference TRBV29-1 and TRBJ1-3, is SAVISQKPSRDICQRGTSLTIQCQVDSQVTMMFWYRQQPGQSLTLIATANQGSEATYESGFVIDKFPISRPNLTFSTLTVSNMSPEDSSIYLCSVEDRAGNTIYFGEGSWLTVV.

The V and J genes are TRBV29-1 and TRBJ1-1, with TRBD1 as a possible D gene (5 bases). Germline values: CDR1 SQVTM, CDR2 ANQGSEA. The CDR3 runs to 13 residues. Trimming cost V 0 bases and J 1 base, with 6 bases left between them. CDR3 loop: CSVEDQGNTEAFF. CDR3 in DNA: TGCAGCGTTGAAGATCAGGGGAACACTGAAGCTTTCTTT.

The chain carries TRBV5-4 and TRBJ1-2; D not resolved. The germline V and J ends were trimmed by 0 bases and 13 bases, with 13 bases remaining between them. Germline V gene sequence: CDR1 SGHNT, CDR2 YYREEE (reference sequence). The CDR3 covers 12 residues. The CDR3 DNA follows: TGTGCCAGCAGCTTGGGTTCGGTTAGGCCCACCTTC. Translation gives CASSLGSVRPTF.

The CDR3 region is CASSQEFGAAIRTQYF. The CDR3 DNA reads as TGTGCCAGCAGCCAAGAATTCGGGGCCGCCATTCGGACGCAGTATTTT. The chain combines TRBV3-1 (or the pseudogene TRBV3-2) with TRBJ2-3, with D perhaps TRBD1 or TRBD2 (5 bases each). Germline V CDR1 and CDR2: LGHDT, YNNKEL (reference sequence). The CDR3 length is 16 residues. The V and J ends lost 0 bases and 9 bases respectively, with 19 bases between them.

CDR3 protein: CAISERGAGHNEQFF. The CDR3 coding sequence is TGTGCCATCAGTGAGCGGGGGGCGGGGCACAATGAGCAGTTCTTC. The gene calls are TRBV10-3 and TRBJ2-1; a possible D gene is TRBD2 (7 bases). Germline CDR1 and CDR2: ENHRY and SYGVKD. V was pared by 2 bases and J by 5 bases, with 13 bases between. The CDR3 is made up of 15 amino acids.

This chain joins TRBV10-2 and TRBJ1-4; D possibly corresponds to TRBD1 (5 bases). The CDR3 runs 12 residues. Deletions cut 9 bases from V and 1 base from J, with 6 bases between. CDR1 WSHSY and CDR2 SAAADI come from the germline V gene. The CDR3 DNA is TGCGCCAGTGGGGGAACTAATGAAAAACTGTTTTTT. As protein: CASGGTNEKLFF.

The chain has TRBV9 and TRBJ2-3; 8 nucleotides line up with TRBD2. In germline, CDR1 is SGDLS, CDR2 YYNGEE. V shed 4 bases, J shed 0 bases, and the junction held 4 bases outside the gene matches. The length of the CDR3 is 15 residues. The CDR3 spells CASSLSGTSTDTQYF. Here the CDR3 DNA reads TGTGCCAGCAGCCTTAGCGGGACTAGCACAGATACGCAGTATTTT.

The rearrangement uses TRBV27 and TRBJ1-2; possibly TRBD1 for D (5 bases). In germline, CDR1 is MNHEY, CDR2 SMNVEV (reference sequence). Trimming cost V 2 bases and J 7 bases, with 11 bases left between them. There are 13 residues in the CDR3. In DNA form, the CDR3 reads TGTGCCAGCAGTTTAGGTAGGGGCAGTGGCTACACCTTC. Its protein product is CASSLGRGSGYTF.

V and J are TRBV30 and TRBJ2-7, with D tentatively TRBD2 (5 bases). The CDR3 sequence is 11 residues long. Germline V gene sequence: CDR1 GTSNPN, CDR2 SVGIG (reference sequence). V lost 1 base, J lost 5 bases, and 6 bases lay in between. The CDR3 spells CAWSGRHEQYF. Written as DNA, the CDR3 is TGTGCCTGGAGTGGGAGGCACGAGCAGTACTTC.

The chain carries TRBV15 and TRBJ1-1; unclear D gene. The V end lost 2 bases, the J end lost 0 bases, and 7 bases lay between the germline ends. The germline V gene encodes CDR1 LNHNV and CDR2 YYDKDF (reference sequence). This CDR3 has 14 residues. CDR3 nucleotides: TGTGCCACCAGCAGATCGACACTGAACACTGAAGCTTTCTTT. Residues: CATSRSTLNTEAFF.

The genes are TRBV25-1 and TRBJ1-2; maybe TRBD1 (5 bases). CDR3 length: 12 amino acids. Germline V lookup: CDR1 MGHDK, CDR2 SYGVNS. V dropped 6 bases and J dropped 3 bases, with 8 bases sitting between them. CDR3 in amino acids: CASRGPYYGYTF. DNA of the CDR3: TGTGCCAGCAGGGGGCCCTACTATGGCTACACCTTC.

Worth noting for this clone: This same CDR3 is encoded by further DNA sequences in the sample. The V call is TRBV4-2, the J call TRBJ1-5; D gene unclear. The CDR3 extends over 13 amino acids. Germline-derived CDR1 and CDR2 are LGHNA and YNFKEQ. V lost 1 base and J lost 5, with 6 bases in between. CDR3 sequence reads: CASSQGRDQPQHF. The CDR3 nucleotides are TGTGCCAGCAGCCAAGGTCGGGATCAGCCCCAGCATTTT.

CDR3 amino acids: CAWSPWTGLGNQPQHF. The DNA of the CDR3 is TGTGCCTGGAGTCCATGGACGGGGTTGGGGAATCAGCCCCAGCATTTT. The V gene is TRBV30, the J gene TRBJ1-5; D is undetermined. Germline lookup yields CDR1 GTSNPN and CDR2 SVGIG (reference sequence). The length of the CDR3 is 16 residues. Trimming took 2 bases from V and 4 from J, leaving 18 bases between them.

V usage is TRBV4-2 and J usage is TRBJ1-1; perhaps TRBD1 as D (6 bases). The germline CDR1 and CDR2 sequences are LGHNA and YNFKEQ. The CDR3 totals 15 residues. V shed 4 bases and J shed 5 bases, with 17 bases lying between them. The CDR3 loop is CASSPAPGGATEAFF. The CDR3 nucleotides read TGTGCCAGCAGCCCTGCACCGGGGGGCGCAACTGAAGCTTTCTTT.

This clone was detected once. This rearrangement joins TRBV6-1 to TRBJ2-7; 9 bases are shared with TRBD1. V lost 0 bases to trimming and J lost 4 bases; unmatched junction nucleotides: 1. Germline CDR1 MNHNS, CDR2 SASEGT. This CDR3 has 14 residues. DNA for the CDR3: TGTGCCAGCAGTGAAGCCGGGACAGGGTACGAGCAGTACTTC. It specifies CASSEAGTGYEQYF.

This rearrangement joins TRBV27 to TRBJ1-1, with D perhaps TRBD1 (6 bases). Germline V gene lookup returns CDR1 MNHEY and CDR2 SMNVEV (reference sequence). This CDR3 is 16 amino acids long. Trimming removed 5 bases at V and 1 base at J, with 17 bases between. The chain's CDR3 is CASSRPTGLGNTEAFF. Written as DNA, the CDR3 is TGTGCCAGCAGTCGACCTACAGGGCTGGGGAACACTGAAGCTTTCTTT.

The CDR3 spells CASSRPNEKLFF. In nucleotides, the CDR3 is TGTGCCAGCAGCCGCCCGAACGAAAAACTGTTTTTT. V gene TRBV11-2 combines with J gene TRBJ1-4, with no clear D. The CDR3 spans 12 residues. The V gene's germline CDR1 is SGHAT and CDR2 FQNNGV. Trimming removed 5 bases from V and 8 bases from J, with 9 bases in between.

This clone was seen once. The rearrangement joins TRBV29-1 to TRBJ1-2, with 7 positions matching TRBD1. Germline loops: CDR1 SQVTM, CDR2 ANQGSEA. The CDR3 extends over 13 amino acids. J lost 5 bases, V lost 5 bases, and 8 bases had no gene match. The CDR3 spells CSVPVGRGYGYTF. CDR3 DNA sequence: TGCAGCGTTCCCGTCGGCAGGGGGTATGGCTACACCTTC.

The V gene is TRBV11-2, the J gene TRBJ2-1, with no clear D. Trimming stripped 0 bases from V and 8 bases from J, with 5 bases between. This CDR3 spans 12 amino acids. CDR1 and CDR2 (germline): SGHAT, FQNNGV. CDR3 sequence: CASSLDPHEQFF. The DNA of the CDR3 is TGTGCCAGCAGCTTAGATCCCCATGAGCAGTTCTTC.

This rearrangement joins TRBV7-3 to TRBJ2-1; D is possibly TRBD1 (5 bases). CDR3 length: 14 amino acids. Germline CDR1 is SGHTA and CDR2 is FQGTGA. Trimming stripped 1 base from V and 7 bases from J, with 11 bases between. The CDR3 sequence: CASSLIGVGNEQFF. The CDR3 region has the DNA TGTGCCAGCAGCTTAATAGGGGTAGGGAATGAGCAGTTCTTC.

J is TRBJ2-1 and V is TRBV24-1; 8 bases line up with TRBD2. J gave up 0 bases and V 2 bases, and 5 bases lay outside the gene matches. Germline V gene data show CDR1 as KGHDR and CDR2 as SFDVKD. The CDR3 contains 17 residues. CDR3 protein: CATSDWTSSNSYNEQFF. CDR3 coding DNA: TGTGCCACCAGTGATTGGACTAGCTCTAACTCCTACAATGAGCAGTTCTTC.

V is TRBV28 and J is TRBJ1-1; the match to TRBD1 covers 8 bases. Germline lookup yields CDR1 MDHEN and CDR2 SYDVKM. Trimming removed 7 bases from V and 3 bases from J; junction bases left unmatched: 10. There are 15 residues in the CDR3. CDR3 in amino acids: CASTSPRGLDTEAFF. The CDR3 DNA reads TGTGCCAGCACCTCTCCCAGGGGGCTCGACACTGAAGCTTTCTTT. Variable domain in full (rest from reference TRBV28 and TRBJ1-1): DVKVTQSSRYLVKRTGEKVFLECVQDMDHENMFWYRQDPGLGLRLIYFSYDVKMKEKGDIPEGYSVSREKKERFSLILESASTNQTSMYLCASTSPRGLDTEAFFGQGTRLTVV.

The chain links TRBV7-9 to TRBJ1-4, with D unresolved. The V end lost 3 bases, the J end lost 8 bases, and 10 bases lay between the germline ends. The length of the CDR3 is 13 residues. The germline gives CDR1 SEHNR, CDR2 FQNEAQ (reference sequence). The CDR3: CASSFTGKEKLFF. CDR3 bases: TGTGCCAGCAGCTTTACCGGGAAAGAAAAACTGTTTTTT.

J is TRBJ2-7 and V is TRBV11-3; D gene ambiguous. The CDR3 is 12 residues long. Germline lookup yields CDR1 SGHNT and CDR2 YENEEA. V was shortened by 1 base and J by 6 bases, with 7 bases between the two germline ends. CDR3 sequence reads: CASSLVTGEQYF. The CDR3 coding sequence is TGTGCCAGCAGCTTAGTGACGGGCGAGCAGTACTTC.